This TCR beta chain originates from a study of vaccination effects on CD4 cells after COVID-19. Details on this clone: Its target is unknown.

Profiling relied on immunoSEQ multiplex PCR, and the TCRdb table lists in-frame clones only, not all of them. This table holds around 83,000 clones, approximately 74% found once. Peptide-pool stimulation followed by sequencing identified expanded antigen-specific CD4+ clonotypes in the ViraFEST assay. Isolating CD4+ T cells followed 9 to 10 days of culture. CDR1 is SGHRS, CDR2 YFSETQ, per germline. Trimming shortened V by 3 bases and J by 10 bases, and 14 bases separated the two germline ends. CDR3 length: 13 residues. This sequence joins TRBV5-1 and TRBJ2-1, with a tentative D call TRBD1 (5 bases). This receptor was taken from a human donor who received a COVID-19 vaccine. Sequenced here: CD4+ T cells from PBMCs cultured with HCoV-229E spike peptides, sampled before COVID-19 vaccination. CDR3 sequence (DNA): TGCGCCAGCAGCTCCTCAGGGATCGGCGAGCAGTTCTTC. It specifies CASSSSGIGEQFF.